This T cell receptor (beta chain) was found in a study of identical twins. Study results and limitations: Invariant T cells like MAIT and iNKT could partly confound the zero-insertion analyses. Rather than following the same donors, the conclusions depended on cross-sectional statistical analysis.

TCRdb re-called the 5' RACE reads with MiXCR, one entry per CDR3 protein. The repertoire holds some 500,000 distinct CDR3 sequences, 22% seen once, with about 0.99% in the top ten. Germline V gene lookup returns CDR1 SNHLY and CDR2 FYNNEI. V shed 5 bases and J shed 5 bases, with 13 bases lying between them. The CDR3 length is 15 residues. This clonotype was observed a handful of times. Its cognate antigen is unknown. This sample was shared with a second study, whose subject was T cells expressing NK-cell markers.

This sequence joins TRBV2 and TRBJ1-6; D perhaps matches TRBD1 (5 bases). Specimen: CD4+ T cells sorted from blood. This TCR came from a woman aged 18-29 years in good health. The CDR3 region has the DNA TGTGCCAGCAGTTATCAGGGATGGGATAATTCACCCCTCCACTTT. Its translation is CASSYQGWDNSPLHF.